This T cell receptor (beta chain) emerged from a study of CD8 T cells in ankylosing spondylitis. TCRdb recomputed calls from the 5' RACE reads with MiXCR, one row per CDR3 protein. This sample has about 360,000 distinct CDR3 sequences; 14% to 15% occur once, and the top ten carry 1.1%. There are many counts of this clonotype. Its antigen is not known. CDR3 size: 11 residues. V lost 6 bases, J lost 6 bases, and 2 bases stayed unmatched. General observations from the study: Within matched ankylosing spondylitis synovial fluid, disease-linked clones were reportedly significantly enriched. A TCR beta motif made of fewer than ten highly homologous variants seemed typical of ankylosing spondylitis blood.

This rearrangement joins TRBV12-3 or TRBV12-4 to TRBJ2-7; 7 bases align to TRBD2. Specimen: blood, either unsorted or a sorted T cell fraction (not recorded which). The clonotype originates from a male donor with ankylosing spondylitis or in good health (not recorded which). CDR3 in DNA: TGTGCCAGCAGCCCGGGGGGCGAGCAGTACTTC. Its protein product is CASSPGGEQYF.